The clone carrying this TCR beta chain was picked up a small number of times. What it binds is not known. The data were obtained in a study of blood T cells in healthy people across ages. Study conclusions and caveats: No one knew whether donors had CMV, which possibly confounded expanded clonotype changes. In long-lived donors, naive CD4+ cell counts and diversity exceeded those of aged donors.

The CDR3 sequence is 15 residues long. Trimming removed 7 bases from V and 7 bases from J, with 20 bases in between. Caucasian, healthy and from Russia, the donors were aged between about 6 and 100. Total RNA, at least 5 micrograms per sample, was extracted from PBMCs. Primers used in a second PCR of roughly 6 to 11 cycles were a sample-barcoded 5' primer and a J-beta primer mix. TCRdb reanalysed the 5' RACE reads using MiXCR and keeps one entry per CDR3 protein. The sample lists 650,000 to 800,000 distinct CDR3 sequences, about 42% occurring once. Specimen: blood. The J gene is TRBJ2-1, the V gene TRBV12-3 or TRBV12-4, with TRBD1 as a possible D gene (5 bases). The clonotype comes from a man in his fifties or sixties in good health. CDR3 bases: TGTGCCAGCACAACAGGACAAGGCACGGAAAATGAGCAGTTCTTC. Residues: CASTTGQGTENEQFF.